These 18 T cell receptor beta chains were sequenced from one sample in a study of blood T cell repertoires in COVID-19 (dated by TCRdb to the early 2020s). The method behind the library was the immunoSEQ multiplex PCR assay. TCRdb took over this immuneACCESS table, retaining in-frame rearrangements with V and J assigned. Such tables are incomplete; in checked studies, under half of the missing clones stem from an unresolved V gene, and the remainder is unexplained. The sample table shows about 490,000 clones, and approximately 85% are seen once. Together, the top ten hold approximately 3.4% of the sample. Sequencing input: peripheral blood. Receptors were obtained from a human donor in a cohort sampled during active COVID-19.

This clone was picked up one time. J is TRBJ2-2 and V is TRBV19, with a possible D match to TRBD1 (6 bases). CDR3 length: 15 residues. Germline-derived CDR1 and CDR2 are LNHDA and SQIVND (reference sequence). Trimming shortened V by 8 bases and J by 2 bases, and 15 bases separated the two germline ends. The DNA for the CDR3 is TGTGCCAGTCAAGGGGGAAGACATAACACCGGGGAGCTGTTTTTT. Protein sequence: CASQGGRHNTGELFF.

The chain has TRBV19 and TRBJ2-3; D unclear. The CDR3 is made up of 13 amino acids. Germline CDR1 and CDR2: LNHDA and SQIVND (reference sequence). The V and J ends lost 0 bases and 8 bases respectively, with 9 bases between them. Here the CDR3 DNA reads TGTGCCAGTAGTATAGATCAGGCAGGTACGCAGTATTTT. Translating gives CASSIDQAGTQYF. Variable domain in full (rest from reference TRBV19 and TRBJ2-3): DGGITQSPKYLFRKEGQNVTLSCEQNLNHDAMYWYRQDPGQGLRLIYYSQIVNDFQKGDIAEGYSVSREKKESFPLTVTSAQKNPTAFYLCASSIDQAGTQYFGPGTRLTVL.

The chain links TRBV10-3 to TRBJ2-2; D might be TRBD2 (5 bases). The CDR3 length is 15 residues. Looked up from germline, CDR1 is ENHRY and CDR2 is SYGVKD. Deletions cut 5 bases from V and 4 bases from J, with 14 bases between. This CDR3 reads CAISSREGLTGELFF. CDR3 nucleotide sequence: TGTGCCATCAGTAGCCGGGAAGGACTCACCGGGGAGCTGTTTTTT.

The CDR3 nucleotides read TGTGCCAGCAGCCCAGACAGGGTCCCTGGGGCCAACGTCCTGACTTTC. The encoded protein is CASSPDRVPGANVLTF. The gene calls are TRBV27 and TRBJ2-6, with 7 nucleotides matching TRBD1. This CDR3 is built from 16 residues. Germline-derived CDR1 and CDR2 are MNHEY and SMNVEV (reference sequence). The V gene end was trimmed by 6 bases and the J gene end by 2 bases; junction bases not matched to a gene: 7.

CDR3 sequence (DNA): TGCGCCAGCAGCTTGGGTGCGGTCAAAGAGACCCAGTACTTC. This encodes CASSLGAVKETQYF. V is TRBV5-1 and J is TRBJ2-5; D not certain. Germline V gene sequence: CDR1 SGHRS, CDR2 YFSETQ. The V gene lost 0 bases and the J gene lost 3 bases, with 9 bases spanning the gap. The CDR3 has 14 amino acids. Supplemented by reference TRBV5-1 and TRBJ2-5, the full variable domain reads KAGVTQTPRYLIKTRGQQVTLSCSPISGHRSVSWYQQTPGQGLQFLFEYFSETQRNKGNFPGRFSGRQFSNSRSEMNVSTLELGDSALYLCASSLGAVKETQYFGPGTRLLVL.

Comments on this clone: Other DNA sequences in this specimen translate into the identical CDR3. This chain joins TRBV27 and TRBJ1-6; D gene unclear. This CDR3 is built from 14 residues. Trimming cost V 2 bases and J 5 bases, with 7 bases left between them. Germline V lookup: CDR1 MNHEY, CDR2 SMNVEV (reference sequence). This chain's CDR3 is CASSLRRDNSPLHF. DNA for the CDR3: TGTGCCAGCAGTTTAAGGAGAGATAATTCACCCCTCCACTTT.

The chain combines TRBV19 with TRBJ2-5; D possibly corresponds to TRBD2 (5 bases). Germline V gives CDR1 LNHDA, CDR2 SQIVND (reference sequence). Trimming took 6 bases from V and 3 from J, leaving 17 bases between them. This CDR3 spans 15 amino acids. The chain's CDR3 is CASSLGVEPKETQYF. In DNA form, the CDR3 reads TGTGCCAGTAGCCTCGGGGTCGAGCCTAAAGAGACCCAGTACTTC. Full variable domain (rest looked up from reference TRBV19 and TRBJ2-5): DGGITQSPKYLFRKEGQNVTLSCEQNLNHDAMYWYRQDPGQGLRLIYYSQIVNDFQKGDIAEGYSVSREKKESFPLTVTSAQKNPTAFYLCASSLGVEPKETQYFGPGTRLLVL.

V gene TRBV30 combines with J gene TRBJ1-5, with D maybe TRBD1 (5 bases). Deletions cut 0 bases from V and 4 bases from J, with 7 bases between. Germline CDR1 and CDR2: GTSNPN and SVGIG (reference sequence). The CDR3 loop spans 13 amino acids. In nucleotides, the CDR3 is TGTGCCTGGAGTGTGACAGAGAATCAGCCCCAGCATTTT. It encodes CAWSVTENQPQHF.

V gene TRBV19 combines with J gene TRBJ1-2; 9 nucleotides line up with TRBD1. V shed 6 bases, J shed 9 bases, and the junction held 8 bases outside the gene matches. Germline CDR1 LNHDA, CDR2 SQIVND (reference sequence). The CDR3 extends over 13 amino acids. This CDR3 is CASSRTGDASYTF. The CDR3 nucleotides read TGTGCCAGTAGCCGGACAGGGGACGCGAGCTACACCTTC.

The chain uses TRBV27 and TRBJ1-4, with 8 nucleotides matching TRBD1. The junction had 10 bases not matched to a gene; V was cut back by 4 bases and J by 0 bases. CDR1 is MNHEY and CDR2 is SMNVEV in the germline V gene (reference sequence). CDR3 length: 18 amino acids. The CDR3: CASSSGTGDYSTNEKLFF. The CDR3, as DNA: TGTGCCAGCAGTTCGGGGACAGGAGATTACTCAACTAATGAAAAACTGTTTTTT.

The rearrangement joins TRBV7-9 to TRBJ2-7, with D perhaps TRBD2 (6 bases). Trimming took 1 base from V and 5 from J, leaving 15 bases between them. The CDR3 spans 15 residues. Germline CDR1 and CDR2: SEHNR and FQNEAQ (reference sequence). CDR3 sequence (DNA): TGTGCCAGCAGCTTAGGGGGAGGTCCTCGGGACGAGCAGTACTTC. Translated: CASSLGGGPRDEQYF.

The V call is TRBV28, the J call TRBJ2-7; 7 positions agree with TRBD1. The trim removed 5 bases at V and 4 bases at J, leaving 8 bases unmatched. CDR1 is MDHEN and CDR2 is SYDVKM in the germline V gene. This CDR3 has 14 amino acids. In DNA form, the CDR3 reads TGTGCCAGCAGTGCGCCGGGACAGCCTTACGAGCAGTACTTC. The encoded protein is CASSAPGQPYEQYF.

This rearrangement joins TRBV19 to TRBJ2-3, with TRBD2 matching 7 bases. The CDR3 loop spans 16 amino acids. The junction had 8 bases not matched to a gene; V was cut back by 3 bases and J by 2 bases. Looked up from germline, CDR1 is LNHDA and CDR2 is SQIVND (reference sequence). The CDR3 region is CASSISDSGYTDTQYF. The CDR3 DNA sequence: TGTGCCAGTAGTATTTCAGATAGCGGGTACACAGATACGCAGTATTTT.

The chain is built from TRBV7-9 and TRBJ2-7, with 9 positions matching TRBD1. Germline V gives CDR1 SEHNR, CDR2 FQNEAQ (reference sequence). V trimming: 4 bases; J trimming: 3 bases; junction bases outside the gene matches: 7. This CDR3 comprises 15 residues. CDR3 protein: CASSWGQGIGYEQYF. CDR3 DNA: TGTGCCAGCAGCTGGGGACAGGGAATAGGCTACGAGCAGTACTTC.

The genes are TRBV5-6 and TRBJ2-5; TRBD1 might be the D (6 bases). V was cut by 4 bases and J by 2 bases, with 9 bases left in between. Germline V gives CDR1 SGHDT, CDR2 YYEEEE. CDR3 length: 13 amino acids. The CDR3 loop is CASSQGSQETQYF. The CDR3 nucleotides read TGTGCCAGCAGCCAGGGGTCACAAGAGACCCAGTACTTC. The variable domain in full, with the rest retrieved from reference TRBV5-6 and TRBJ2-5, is DAGVTQSPTHLIKTRGQQVTLRCSPKSGHDTVSWYQQALGQGPQFIFQYYEEEERQRGNFPDRFSGHQFPNYSSELNVNALLLGDSALYLCASSQGSQETQYFGPGTRLLVL.

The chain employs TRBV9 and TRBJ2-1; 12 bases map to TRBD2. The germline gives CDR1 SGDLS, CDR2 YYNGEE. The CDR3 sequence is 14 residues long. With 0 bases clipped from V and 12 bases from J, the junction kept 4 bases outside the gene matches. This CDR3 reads CASSVATSGRTQFF. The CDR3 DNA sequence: TGTGCCAGCAGCGTAGCGACTAGCGGGAGAACGCAGTTCTTC.

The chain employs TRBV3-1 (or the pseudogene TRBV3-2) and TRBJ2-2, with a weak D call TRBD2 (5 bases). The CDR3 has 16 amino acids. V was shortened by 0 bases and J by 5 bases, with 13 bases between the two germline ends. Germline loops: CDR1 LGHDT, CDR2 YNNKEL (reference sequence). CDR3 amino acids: CASSQEKLGVTGELFF. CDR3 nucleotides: TGTGCCAGCAGCCAAGAGAAGCTGGGAGTTACCGGGGAGCTGTTTTTT.

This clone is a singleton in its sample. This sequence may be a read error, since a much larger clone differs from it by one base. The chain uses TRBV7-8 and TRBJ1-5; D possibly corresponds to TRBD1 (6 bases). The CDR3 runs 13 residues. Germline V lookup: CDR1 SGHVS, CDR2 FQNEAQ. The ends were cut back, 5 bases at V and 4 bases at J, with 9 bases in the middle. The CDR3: CASSRDRNQPQHF. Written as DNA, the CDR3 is TGTGCCAGCAGCCGTGACAGGAATCAGCCCCAGCATTTT.